This T cell receptor beta chain emerged from a study of blood T cell repertoires in COVID-19. The table came from immunoSEQ multiplex PCR; TCRdb's copy has only in-frame clones and leaves some out. The sample holds around 200,000 clones; 80% to 90% are singletons and the top ten take approximately 10%. This clone turned up a few times. CDR3 length equals 13 residues. Germline V gene sequence: CDR1 LNHDA, CDR2 SQIVND (reference sequence). The V and J ends lost 7 bases and 10 bases, in that order; junction bases with no gene match: 10. The gene calls are TRBV19 and TRBJ2-1, with TRBD2 matching over 7 bases. The sequence derives from a man aged 18 to 30 with acute COVID-19. The sample taken for sequencing was PBMCs or T cells enriched from blood (not recorded which). CDR3 bases: TGTGCCAGTACTCATAGGAGGGAGGGCGAGCAGTTCTTC. It codes for CASTHRREGEQFF. Filled out from reference TRBV19 and TRBJ2-1, the complete variable domain reads DGGITQSPKYLFRKEGQNVTLSCEQNLNHDAMYWYRQDPGQGLRLIYYSQIVNDFQKGDIAEGYSVSREKKESFPLTVTSAQKNPTAFYLCASTHRREGEQFFGPGTRLTVL.